This T cell receptor (beta chain) was captured by sequencing in a study of monozygotic twins with inflammatory bowel disease. Note on this clonotype: Its antigen remains unidentified.

TCRdb derives one entry per CDR3 protein from the 5' RACE reads, leaving out DNA. The repertoire shows over 150,000 distinct CDR3 sequences; the top ten hold over 2.5%. Study results and limitations: IBD patients, compared with healthy twins, shared fewer clonotypes with others (especially with disease activity).

This CDR3 region has 17 residues. Germline V gene sequence: CDR1 LGHDT, CDR2 YNNKEL (reference sequence). The origin of this receptor is a human donor with ulcerative colitis or Crohn's disease, or a healthy co-twin of an affected twin (not recorded which). Sample: blood. The chain has TRBV3-1 and TRBJ2-1; TCRdb indicates TRBD2, and absent DNA this call remains unverified. CDR3 region: CASSQDKAGDQINEQFF.